Detailed here is one T cell receptor beta chain. No antigen is known for it. The entry originates in a study of T cell responses to AZD1222 COVID-19 vaccine. The study, taken as a whole, reports: Repertoire samples came only from after the peak T cell response. Baseline seropositivity characterized only 5 or 6 AZD1222 recipients. Spike-specific TCRs gained breadth and depth after people received two AZD1222 doses. Clonal diversity was possibly underestimated; the donors were predominantly white British and more often female.

CDR3 length equals 15 residues. In germline, CDR1 is SGHAT, CDR2 FQNNGV. Trimming shortened V by 5 bases and J by 0 bases, and 12 bases separated the two germline ends. This table comes from immunoSEQ multiplex PCR, and its TCRdb copy is limited to in-frame clones, with some not included. Here the sample spans about 88,000 clones, about nine tenths being singletons. The chain uses TRBV11-2 and TRBJ2-3; D is perhaps TRBD2 (6 bases). This receptor was taken from an adult who received the AZD1222 COVID-19 vaccine. Specimen: peripheral blood, collected 28 days after the second AZD1222 dose. This CDR3 reads CASSPLAESTDTQYF. CDR3 DNA: TGTGCCAGCAGCCCTTTAGCGGAAAGCACAGATACGCAGTATTTT.